Below are 15 T cell receptor beta chains sequenced from a single sample in a study of blood T cell repertoires in COVID-19. Data came from immunoSEQ multiplex PCR; TCRdb stores just in-frame clones and leaves some out. Among some 220,000 clones listed, over 60% were seen once. Material: peripheral blood. These receptors all stem from a woman aged 70 to 79 with acute or convalescent COVID-19.

CDR3 sequence reads: CASSLPGGFYGYTF. CDR3 nucleotide sequence: TGTGCCAGCAGTTTGCCAGGGGGATTCTATGGCTACACCTTC. The genes are TRBV28 and TRBJ1-2; 7 bases agree with TRBD1. The V gene end was trimmed by 3 bases and the J gene end by 4 bases; junction bases not matched to a gene: 5. CDR1 MDHEN and CDR2 SYDVKM come from the germline V gene. The CDR3 extends over 14 amino acids.

The genes are TRBV11-2 and TRBJ2-7; TRBD2 agrees at 7 bases. V shed 7 bases, J shed 2 bases, and the junction held 8 bases outside the gene matches. Germline CDR1 SGHAT, CDR2 FQNNGV. The CDR3 consists of 14 residues. The CDR3: CASTDLGGAYEQYF. DNA for the CDR3: TGTGCCAGCACTGACCTGGGAGGGGCCTACGAGCAGTACTTC.

The V and J genes are TRBV6-4 and TRBJ2-3, with TRBD2 identical over 8 bases. V gave up 2 bases and J gave up 6 bases; unmatched junction bases: 10. CDR3 length equals 16 residues. CDR1 and CDR2 (germline): MRHNA, SNTAGT. The CDR3 loop is CASSDRSAGAGDTQYF. The CDR3 DNA sequence: TGTGCCAGCAGTGACCGGTCAGCGGGGGCCGGGGATACGCAGTATTTT.

The V and J genes are TRBV6-5 and TRBJ2-1; 10 bases fit TRBD2. Trimming cost V 2 bases and J 7 bases; bases outside gene matches: 8. The CDR3 length is 16 residues. In germline, CDR1 is MNHEY, CDR2 SVGAGI. The CDR3 here is CASSYLSGGAGNEQFF. DNA for the CDR3: TGTGCCAGCAGTTACCTAAGCGGGGGGGCCGGTAATGAGCAGTTCTTC.

This clone has only one observation. J is TRBJ2-7 and V is TRBV11-2, with TRBD1 matching 10 bases. Germline assignment: CDR1 SGHAT and CDR2 FQNNGV. CDR3 size: 14 residues. J gave up 6 bases and V 7 bases, and 9 bases lay outside the gene matches. The CDR3 sequence: CASTSTGQGREQYF. The CDR3 nucleotides read TGTGCCAGCACTTCAACGGGACAGGGGCGCGAGCAGTACTTC.

The rearrangement uses TRBV3-1 (or the pseudogene TRBV3-2) and TRBJ1-1; D unclear. The CDR3 has 13 residues. In germline, CDR1 is LGHDT, CDR2 YNNKEL (reference sequence). V was shortened by 7 bases and J by 1 base, with 10 bases between the two germline ends. The CDR3 region has the DNA TGTGCCAGCACCGCAGGTCAGAACACTGAAGCTTTCTTT. Encoded protein: CASTAGQNTEAFF.

CDR3 loop: CASSDANRFYEQYF. In DNA form, the CDR3 reads TGTGCCAGCAGTGACGCAAACAGATTCTACGAGCAGTACTTC. The chain has TRBV6-1 and TRBJ2-7, with D hard to call. This CDR3 spans 14 amino acids. The V gene lost 3 bases and the J gene lost 3 bases, with 12 bases spanning the gap. CDR1 MNHNS and CDR2 SASEGT come from the germline V gene.

The chain carries TRBV18 and TRBJ2-5; 10 bases are a match to TRBD2. The germline gives CDR1 KGHSH, CDR2 LQKENI. With V trimmed by 0 bases and J by 5 bases, 6 bases remained unmatched. This CDR3 is built from 16 residues. In DNA, the CDR3 is TGTGCCAGCTCACCACCGTCTAGCGGGGGCAGGGAGACCCAGTACTTC. Translated, it gives CASSPPSSGGRETQYF.

This sequence joins TRBV10-1 and TRBJ2-1; a possible D gene is TRBD1 (5 bases). The germline V gene encodes CDR1 WNHNN and CDR2 SYGVQD (reference sequence). V lost 5 bases, J lost 8 bases, and 7 bases lay in between. This CDR3 has 11 amino acids. The CDR3 here is CASSIGDEQFF. CDR3 sequence (DNA): TGCGCCAGCAGTATAGGGGATGAGCAGTTCTTC.

This clone was picked up a small number of times. The chain combines TRBV19 with TRBJ1-6; D ambiguous. This CDR3 is built from 14 residues. V was shortened by 3 bases and J by 10 bases, with 13 bases between the two germline ends. The germline V gene encodes CDR1 LNHDA and CDR2 SQIVND (reference sequence). This CDR3 reads CASSMSEVRSPLHF. The CDR3 DNA reads as TGTGCCAGTAGTATGTCAGAGGTCCGCTCACCCCTCCACTTT. Complete variable domain (other parts from reference TRBV19 and TRBJ1-6): DGGITQSPKYLFRKEGQNVTLSCEQNLNHDAMYWYRQDPGQGLRLIYYSQIVNDFQKGDIAEGYSVSREKKESFPLTVTSAQKNPTAFYLCASSMSEVRSPLHFGNGTRLTVT.

The V and J genes are TRBV5-1 and TRBJ2-1, with D possibly TRBD2 on 6 matching bases. This CDR3 has 15 amino acids. V dropped 3 bases and J dropped 0 bases, with 10 bases sitting between them. The V gene's germline CDR1 is SGHRS and CDR2 YFSETQ. This chain's CDR3 is CASSSGTPSYNEQFF. DNA for the CDR3: TGCGCCAGCAGCTCCGGGACTCCCTCCTACAATGAGCAGTTCTTC.

The genes are TRBV24-1 and TRBJ2-1; TRBD2 aligns across 8 bases. Germline V gene sequence: CDR1 KGHDR, CDR2 SFDVKD. This CDR3 is built from 17 residues. The V gene end was trimmed by 1 base and the J gene end by 3 bases; junction bases not matched to a gene: 7. CDR3 DNA: TGTGCCACCAGTGATTTCGGGGGGGCTGGAAACTACAATGAGCAGTTCTTC. Amino acids: CATSDFGGAGNYNEQFF.

This clone was counted a few times. V usage is TRBV4-1 and J usage is TRBJ1-5; D call uncertain. The V and J ends lost 2 bases and 7 bases respectively, with 9 bases between them. The CDR3 has 13 amino acids. Germline loops: CDR1 MGHRA, CDR2 YSYEKL. Here the CDR3 reads CASSQILSQPQHF. CDR3 in DNA: TGCGCCAGCAGCCAAATCCTAAGCCAGCCCCAGCATTTT.

V and J are TRBV5-1 and TRBJ2-3; TRBD2 matches 8 bases. The CDR3 is 15 amino acids. Per the germline V gene, CDR1 is SGHRS and CDR2 is YFSETQ. The ends lost 2 bases at V and 6 bases at J; junction bases unmatched: 8. The CDR3 sequence: CASSLLGLASDTQYF. Here the CDR3 DNA reads TGCGCCAGCAGCTTACTTGGACTAGCCTCGGATACGCAGTATTTT.

This clone was counted between two and nine times. J is TRBJ2-4 and V is TRBV11-2; 7 bases align to TRBD1. V lost 5 bases to trimming and J lost 0 bases; unmatched junction nucleotides: 7. Germline assignment: CDR1 SGHAT and CDR2 FQNNGV. This CDR3 contains 16 residues. The CDR3 DNA reads as TGTGCCAGCAGCCCTCGACAGGGCATAGCCAAAAACATTCAGTACTTC. Translated: CASSPRQGIAKNIQYF.